This T cell receptor (beta chain) was documented in a study of cytomegalovirus exposure and HLA in healthy donors. V was trimmed by 3 bases and J by 1 base, leaving 4 bases between them. Germline CDR1 is MDHEN and CDR2 is SYDVKM. The CDR3 spans 12 residues. Vbeta (60) and Jbeta (13) primers were used in the PCR. TCRdb's table, derived via immunoSEQ multiplex PCR, lists solely in-frame clones and lacks some. Of 85,000 to 120,000 clones listed, around three quarters are singletons. While unrecorded immune exposures were likely, the donors were nominally healthy when sampled. The sequence came from a woman aged 50 to 60 in good health and CMV-seropositive. The chain joins TRBV28 to TRBJ2-7; no definite D call. The sequenced sample consisted of PBMCs. The CDR3 is CASSLTSYEQYF. In DNA, the CDR3 is TGTGCCAGCAGTTTGACATCCTACGAGCAGTACTTC. The full variable domain, with the rest looked up from reference TRBV28 and TRBJ2-7, is DVKVTQSSRYLVKRTGEKVFLECVQDMDHENMFWYRQDPGLGLRLIYFSYDVKMKEKGDIPEGYSVSREKKERFSLILESASTNQTSMYLCASSLTSYEQYFGPGTRLTVT.